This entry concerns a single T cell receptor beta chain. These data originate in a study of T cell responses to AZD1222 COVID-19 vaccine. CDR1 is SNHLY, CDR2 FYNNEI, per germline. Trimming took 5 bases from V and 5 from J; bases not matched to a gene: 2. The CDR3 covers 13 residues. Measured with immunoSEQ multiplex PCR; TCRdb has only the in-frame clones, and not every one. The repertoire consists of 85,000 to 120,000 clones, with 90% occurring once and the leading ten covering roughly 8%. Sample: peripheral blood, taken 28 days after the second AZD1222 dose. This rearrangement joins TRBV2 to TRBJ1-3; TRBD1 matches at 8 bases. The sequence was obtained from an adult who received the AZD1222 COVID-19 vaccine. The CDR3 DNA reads TGTGCCAGCAGTCGGACAGGGAGAAACACCATATATTTT. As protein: CASSRTGRNTIYF.